This TCR beta chain was profiled in a study of Ad26.COV2.S vaccination and SARS-CoV-2 variants. Study results and caveats: Substantial breadth in spike-specific CD8+ and CD4+ T cell responses was reportedly seen after vaccination.

Produced via immunoSEQ multiplex PCR; TCRdb's table is partial and in-frame only. This table holds 350,000 to 550,000 clones, about 91% found once. Sample treatment: around 19 received Ad26.COV2.S at low or high dose, single or two shots; about 5 received placebo; per-sample allocation not given. Each sample was drawn 63 days after the first injection (of vaccine or placebo). On this clone: Its antigen is as yet unknown.

The V end lost 4 bases, the J end lost 9 bases, and 14 bases lay between the germline ends. Per the germline V gene, CDR1 is LGHNA and CDR2 is YSLEER. This CDR3 is built from 13 residues. The chain has TRBV4-3 and TRBJ2-3, with D perhaps given as TRBD1 or TRBD2 (5 bases each). This TCR was recovered from a person between 18 and 65 years old who received the Ad26.COV2.S COVID-19 vaccine or a placebo. Specimen: peripheral blood, collected in a trial of Ad26.COV2.S vaccine versus placebo. Here the CDR3 reads CASSPGATATQYF. In nucleotides, the CDR3 is TGCGCCAGCAGCCCCGGGGCGACGGCGACGCAGTATTTT.